This is a list of T cell receptor beta chains from one sample in a study of early T cells in non-severe SARS-CoV-2 infection. MiXCR, run by TCRdb on the 5' RACE reads, gives a single entry per CDR3 protein. This sample yields roughly 75,000 distinct CDR3 sequences, of which roughly 12% are seen a single time; more than 3% belongs to the top ten. Sequencing input: whole blood. These receptors all come from an adult who was a healthcare worker with PCR-confirmed SARS-CoV-2 infection or an uninfected control (not recorded which). Each CDR3 is given with its conserved first and last residue. Each record gives: J gene, V gene, clone size, CDR3 length, D gene, CDR3 protein, CDR3 DNA. A D gene is named only where the DNA matches it firmly. Clone size, where shown, is once, few, many, or a class for clones that have expanded.

j_gene: TRBJ2-2
v_gene: TRBV9
abundance: NA
len: 15
d_gene: TRBD2
CDR3aa: CASSTSGRATGELFF
CDR3nt: TGTGCCAGCAGCACTAGCGGGAGGGCGACCGGGGAGCTGTTTTTT

j_gene: TRBJ2-7
v_gene: TRBV29-1
abundance: few
len: 12
d_gene: NA
CDR3aa: CSVVSETYEQYF
CDR3nt: TGCAGCGTTGTGTCCGAAACCTACGAGCAGTACTTC

j_gene: TRBJ2-5
v_gene: TRBV7-2
abundance: NA
len: 14
d_gene: NA
CDR3aa: CASSLAKPQETQYF
CDR3nt: TGTGCCAGCAGCTTAGCCAAGCCCCAAGAGACCCAGTACTTC

j_gene: TRBJ1-2
v_gene: TRBV28
abundance: many
len: 13
d_gene: TRBD1
CDR3aa: CASSVGQGYGYTF
CDR3nt: TGTGCCAGCAGTGTCGGACAGGGCTATGGCTACACCTTC

j_gene: TRBJ2-7
v_gene: TRBV27
abundance: few
len: 12
d_gene: NA
CDR3aa: CASSFENYEQYF
CDR3nt: TGTGCCAGCAGTTTTGAGAACTACGAGCAGTACTTC

j_gene: TRBJ2-3
v_gene: TRBV5-1
abundance: few
len: 15
d_gene: TRBD2
CDR3aa: CASRRLAGHTDTQYF
CDR3nt: TGCGCCAGCAGGCGGCTAGCGGGACACACAGATACGCAGTATTTT

j_gene: TRBJ1-1
v_gene: TRBV7-3
abundance: few
len: 14
d_gene: TRBD1
CDR3aa: CASSMTGGVTEAFF
CDR3nt: TGTGCCAGCAGCATGACAGGGGGCGTCACTGAAGCTTTCTTT

j_gene: TRBJ2-3
v_gene: TRBV11-3
abundance: NA
len: 12
d_gene: NA
CDR3aa: CASSWGLDTQYF
CDR3nt: TGTGCCAGCAGCTGGGGACTAGATACGCAGTATTTT

j_gene: TRBJ2-7
v_gene: TRBV3-1
abundance: many
len: 15
d_gene: TRBD2
CDR3aa: CASSQRPGGDYEQYF
CDR3nt: TGTGCCAGCAGCCAAAGGCCCGGGGGGGACTACGAGCAGTACTTC

j_gene: TRBJ2-5
v_gene: TRBV3-1
abundance: NA
len: 13
d_gene: NA
CDR3aa: CASSQVRFGTQYF
CDR3nt: TGTGCCAGCAGCCAAGTCCGGTTCGGGACCCAGTACTTC

j_gene: TRBJ2-6
v_gene: TRBV9
abundance: few
len: 15
d_gene: TRBD1
CDR3aa: CASSSTGAGANVLTF
CDR3nt: TGTGCCAGCAGCTCTACAGGGGCTGGGGCCAACGTCCTGACTTTC

j_gene: TRBJ2-7
v_gene: TRBV20-1
abundance: NA
len: 16
d_gene: TRBD2
CDR3aa: CSARDFMAGGVGEQYF
CDR3nt: TGCAGTGCTAGAGATTTCATGGCGGGAGGAGTAGGCGAGCAGTACTTC

j_gene: TRBJ2-3
v_gene: TRBV2
abundance: NA
len: 15
d_gene: TRBD1
CDR3aa: CATSGQTISTDTQYF
CDR3nt: TGTGCCACCTCGGGACAGACGATCAGCACAGATACGCAGTATTTT

j_gene: TRBJ2-7
v_gene: TRBV5-1
abundance: NA
len: 13
d_gene: TRBD1
CDR3aa: CASSYTGGYEQYF
CDR3nt: TGCGCCAGCAGCTATACAGGGGGCTACGAGCAGTACTTC

j_gene: TRBJ2-1
v_gene: TRBV7-2
abundance: many
len: 15
d_gene: NA
CDR3aa: CASSLTPGAYNEQFF
CDR3nt: TGTGCCAGCAGCTTAACTCCGGGGGCTTACAATGAGCAGTTCTTC

j_gene: TRBJ2-2
v_gene: TRBV24-1
abundance: NA
len: 14
d_gene: NA
CDR3aa: CATSDLTRLGELFF
CDR3nt: TGTGCCACCAGTGATTTGACCCGACTTGGGGAGCTGTTTTTT

j_gene: TRBJ1-2
v_gene: TRBV28
abundance: NA
len: 15
d_gene: NA
CDR3aa: CASSGAETLSYGYTF
CDR3nt: TGTGCCAGCAGTGGGGCAGAGACACTTAGCTATGGCTACACCTTC

j_gene: TRBJ2-3
v_gene: TRBV5-4
abundance: NA
len: 18
d_gene: TRBD2
CDR3aa: CASSLWPGAGGPTDTQYF
CDR3nt: TGTGCCAGCAGCTTGTGGCCAGGAGCGGGAGGGCCCACAGATACGCAGTATTTT

j_gene: TRBJ2-5
v_gene: TRBV28
abundance: few
len: 14
d_gene: TRBD2
CDR3aa: CASSFPGLVETQYF
CDR3nt: TGTGCCAGCAGTTTCCCTGGACTAGTGGAGACCCAGTACTTC

j_gene: TRBJ1-4
v_gene: TRBV6-1
abundance: NA
len: 14
d_gene: NA
CDR3aa: CASSDSWGNEKLFF
CDR3nt: TGTGCCAGCAGCGACAGTTGGGGGAATGAAAAACTGTTTTTT